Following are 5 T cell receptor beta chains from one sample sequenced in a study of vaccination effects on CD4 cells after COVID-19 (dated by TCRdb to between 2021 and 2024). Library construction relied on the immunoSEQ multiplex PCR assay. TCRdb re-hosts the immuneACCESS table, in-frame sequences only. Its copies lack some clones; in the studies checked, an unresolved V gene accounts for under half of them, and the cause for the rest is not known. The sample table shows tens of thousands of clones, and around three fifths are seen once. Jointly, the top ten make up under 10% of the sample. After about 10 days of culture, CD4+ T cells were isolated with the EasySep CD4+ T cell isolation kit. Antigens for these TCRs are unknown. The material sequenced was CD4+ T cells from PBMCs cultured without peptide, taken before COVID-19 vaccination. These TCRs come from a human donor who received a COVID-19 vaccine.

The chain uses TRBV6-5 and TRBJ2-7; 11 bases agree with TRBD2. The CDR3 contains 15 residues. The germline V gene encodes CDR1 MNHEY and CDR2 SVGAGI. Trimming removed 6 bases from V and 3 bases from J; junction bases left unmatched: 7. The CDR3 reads CASRIGLAGGYEQYF. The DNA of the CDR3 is TGTGCCAGCAGGATAGGGCTAGCGGGAGGCTACGAGCAGTACTTC.

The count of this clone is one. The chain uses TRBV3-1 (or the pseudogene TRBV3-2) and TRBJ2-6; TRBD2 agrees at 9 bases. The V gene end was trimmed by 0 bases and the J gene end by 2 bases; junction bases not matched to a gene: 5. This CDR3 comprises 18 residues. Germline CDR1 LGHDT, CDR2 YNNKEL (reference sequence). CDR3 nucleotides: TGTGCCAGCAGCCAAGATTTGGCGGGAGGGACTGGGGCCAACGTCCTGACTTTC. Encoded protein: CASSQDLAGGTGANVLTF.

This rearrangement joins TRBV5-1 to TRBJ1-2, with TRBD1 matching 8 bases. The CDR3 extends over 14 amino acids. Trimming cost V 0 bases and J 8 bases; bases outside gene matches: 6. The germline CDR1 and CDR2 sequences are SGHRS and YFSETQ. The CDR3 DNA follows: TGCGCCAGCAGCTTGGCTAGACAGGGGCAAGGCTACACCTTC. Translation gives CASSLARQGQGYTF. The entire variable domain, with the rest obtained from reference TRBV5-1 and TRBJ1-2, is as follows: KAGVTQTPRYLIKTRGQQVTLSCSPISGHRSVSWYQQTPGQGLQFLFEYFSETQRNKGNFPGRFSGRQFSNSRSEMNVSTLELGDSALYLCASSLARQGQGYTFGSGTRLTVV.

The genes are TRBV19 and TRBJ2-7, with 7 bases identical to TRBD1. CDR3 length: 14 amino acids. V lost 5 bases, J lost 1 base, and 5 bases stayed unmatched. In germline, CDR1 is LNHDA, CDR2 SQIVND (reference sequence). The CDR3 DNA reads TGTGCCAGTAGTTTTGAGACAGGGTCCTACGAGCAGTACTTC. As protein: CASSFETGSYEQYF. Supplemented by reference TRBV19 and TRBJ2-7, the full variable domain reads DGGITQSPKYLFRKEGQNVTLSCEQNLNHDAMYWYRQDPGQGLRLIYYSQIVNDFQKGDIAEGYSVSREKKESFPLTVTSAQKNPTAFYLCASSFETGSYEQYFGPGTRLTVT.

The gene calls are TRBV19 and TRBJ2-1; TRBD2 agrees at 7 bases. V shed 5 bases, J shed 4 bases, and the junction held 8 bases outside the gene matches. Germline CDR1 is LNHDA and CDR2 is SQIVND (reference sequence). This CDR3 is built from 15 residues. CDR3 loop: CASSAPLRGYNEQFF. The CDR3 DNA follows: TGTGCCAGTAGTGCCCCTTTGCGGGGGTACAATGAGCAGTTCTTC.